Listed below are T cell receptor beta chains from one sample, sequenced in a study of cytomegalovirus exposure and HLA in healthy donors. Sequenced by immunoSEQ multiplex PCR; TCRdb stores in-frame clones only, minus some. The sample lists under 150,000 clones; 82% were seen once. Sequencing was done on a sample of PBMCs. These receptors were collected from a male donor in good health and CMV-seronegative. CDR3s include the opening cysteine and the closing phenylalanine or tryptophan. The D gene is left open where the match is weak. Only some rows state a clone size, as once, few, many or a class for expanded clones.

d_call,j_call,clone_size,v_call,cdr3_nt,cdr3_aa
-,TRBJ2-7,-,TRBV30,TGTGCCTGGAGGACAGATTTTCTCTACGAGCAGTACTTC,CAWRTDFLYEQYF
TRBD2,TRBJ2-1,-,TRBV27,TGTGCCAGCAGTTTTGTAGGACTAGGACACAATGAGCAGTTCTTC,CASSFVGLGHNEQFF
TRBD2,TRBJ2-3,-,TRBV9,TGTGCCAGCAGCGTGGCTGACGGGAGGGGCACAGATACGCAGTATTTT,CASSVADGRGTDTQYF
TRBD2,TRBJ2-1,-,TRBV7-8,TGTGCCAGCAGCTTTAGCATAGCGGGAGGCAATGAGCAGTTCTTC,CASSFSIAGGNEQFF
-,TRBJ2-7,-,TRBV6-1,TGTGCCAGCAGTGAAGGGGCCGGCCCCTACGAGCAGTACTTC,CASSEGAGPYEQYF
-,TRBJ2-1,once,TRBV14,TGTGCCAGCAGCCGGCGGGTCTTCTACAATGAGCAGTTCTTC,CASSRRVFYNEQFF
-,TRBJ2-3,-,TRBV27,TGTGCCAGCAGTTTATTGAGGTCGCGGCCGCTAGATCCCACAGATACGCAGTATTTT,CASSLLRSRPLDPTDTQYF
-,TRBJ2-7,-,TRBV9,TGTGCCAGCAGCGAGGGCAGGAGGAACTACGAGCAGTACTTC,CASSEGRRNYEQYF
-,TRBJ1-1,-,TRBV7-9,TGTGCCAGCAGCTTATTAGGGGATAACACTGAAGCTTTCTTT,CASSLLGDNTEAFF
TRBD2,TRBJ2-1,once,TRBV2,TGTGCCAGCTCCCTCCCGGGAGGGGGGTACAATGAGCAGTTCTTC,CASSLPGGGYNEQFF
-,TRBJ2-7,-,TRBV25-1,TGTGCCAGCAGCTCTAGTGGGAGCTCCTACGAGCAGTACTTC,CASSSSGSSYEQYF
-,TRBJ2-2,-,TRBV4-3,TGCGCCAGCAGCCATGTTGCGACCGGGGAGCTGTTTTTT,CASSHVATGELFF
TRBD1,TRBJ2-7,once,TRBV15,TGTGCCACCAGCAGAGATTTGAGGACAGGGACCACCTACGAGCAGTACTTC,CATSRDLRTGTTYEQYF
-,TRBJ2-1,-,TRBV11-2,TGTGCCAGCAGCTTATACAGGAGCTCCTACAATGAGCAGTTCTTC,CASSLYRSSYNEQFF
-,TRBJ1-5,-,TRBV9,TGTGCCAGCAGCGCCACCGACAGCCGTCAGCCCCAGCATTTT,CASSATDSRQPQHF
-,TRBJ2-7,-,TRBV30,TGTGCCTGGAGGTGGGACGGGGGCGAGCAGTACTTC,CAWRWDGGEQYF
-,TRBJ1-2,-,TRBV9,TGTGCCAGCGGGGCGGGGGGCTATGTAAACTATGGCTACACCTTC,CASGAGGYVNYGYTF
-,TRBJ2-1,-,TRBV18,TGTGCCAGCTCACCAACAGACTCCTACAATGAGCAGTTCTTC,CASSPTDSYNEQFF
-,TRBJ1-4,few,TRBV9,TGTGCCAGCAGCGTACATCCGGGAAATGAAAAACTGTTTTTT,CASSVHPGNEKLFF
-,TRBJ1-1,-,TRBV27,TGTGCCAGCCGTTGGGAGGGGGACACTGAAGCTTTCTTT,CASRWEGDTEAFF
-,TRBJ2-3,-,TRBV27,TGTGCCAGCAGTTTCCCTGGGGGCGGTCCCACAGATACGCAGTATTTT,CASSFPGGGPTDTQYF
TRBD1,TRBJ1-1,-,TRBV7-9,TGTGCCAGCAACGACAGGGGGTCGAACACTGAAGCTTTCTTT,CASNDRGSNTEAFF
TRBD1,TRBJ2-1,-,TRBV27,TGTGCCAGCACCTGGGACAGCCCTTCCTACAATGAGCAGTTCTTC,CASTWDSPSYNEQFF
TRBD1,TRBJ1-2,-,TRBV4-1,TGCGCCAGCAGCCAAGAGGACAGGGGGATGTATGGCTACACCTTC,CASSQEDRGMYGYTF
TRBD1,TRBJ1-5,once,TRBV19,TGTGCCAGTAGTATCGTCCGGGGACAGGGGAAGGGCAATCAGCCCCAGCATTTT,CASSIVRGQGKGNQPQHF
TRBD2,TRBJ2-3,-,TRBV5-1,TGCGCCAGCAGTTACTATAGCGGGAGGGCCGTTGATACGCAGTATTTT,CASSYYSGRAVDTQYF
TRBD2,TRBJ2-7,-,TRBV12-5,TGTGCTAGTGGTTTGTTACTAGCGGGAATAACCTACGAGCAGTACTTC,CASGLLLAGITYEQYF
TRBD2,TRBJ2-1,-,TRBV9,TGTGCCAGCAGCGTAGGGGGGGGAAGGAATGAGCAGTTCTTC,CASSVGGGRNEQFF
TRBD1,TRBJ1-4,-,TRBV27,TGTGCCAGCAGTTCCAGGGGGTTAGGGGAAAAACTGTTTTTT,CASSSRGLGEKLFF